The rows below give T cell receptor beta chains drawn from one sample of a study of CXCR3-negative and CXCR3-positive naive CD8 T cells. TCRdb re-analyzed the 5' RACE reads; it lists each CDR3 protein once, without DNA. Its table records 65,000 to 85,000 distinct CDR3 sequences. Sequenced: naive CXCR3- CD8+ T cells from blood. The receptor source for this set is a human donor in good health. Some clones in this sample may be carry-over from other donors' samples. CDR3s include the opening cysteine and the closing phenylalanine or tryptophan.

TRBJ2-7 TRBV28 CASSLEQVFYEQYF
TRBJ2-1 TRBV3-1 CASSPDWDSYNEQLF
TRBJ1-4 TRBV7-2 CASSQKGDEKLFF
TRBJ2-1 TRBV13 CASSQEGHYNEQFF
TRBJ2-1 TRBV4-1 CASSPSLQTSGRNEQFF
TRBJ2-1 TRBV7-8 CASSLGVNEQFF
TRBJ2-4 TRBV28 CASSITGDDPKNIQYF
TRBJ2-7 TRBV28 CASSYGGTGTYEQYF
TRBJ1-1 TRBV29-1 CSVGFGGGTEAFF
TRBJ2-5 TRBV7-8 CASSLGSGFETQYF
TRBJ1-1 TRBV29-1 CSVEVGGEAFF
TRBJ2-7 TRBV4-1 CASSQYTGYEQYF
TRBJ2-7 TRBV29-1 CSVEDSRSYEQYF
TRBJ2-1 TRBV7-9 CASSLASIEQFF
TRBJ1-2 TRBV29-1 CSVGPLQGIDYGYTF
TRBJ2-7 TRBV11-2 CASSQPLDSFPYEQYF
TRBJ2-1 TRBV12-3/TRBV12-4 CASSLALSPDGQFF
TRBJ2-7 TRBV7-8 CASRGPGQASYEQYF
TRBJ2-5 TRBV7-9 CASSLAGVQETQYF
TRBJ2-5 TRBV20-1 CSEGAILNQETQYF
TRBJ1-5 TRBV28 CASSLWGVSNQPQHF
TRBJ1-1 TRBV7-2 CASSLVGWGQPTEAFF
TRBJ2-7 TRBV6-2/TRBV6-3 CASSYVTEAYEQYF
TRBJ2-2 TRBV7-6 CASSPGIAGELFF
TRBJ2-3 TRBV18 CASSGAEETPITQYF
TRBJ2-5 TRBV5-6 CASSWGDSQETQYF
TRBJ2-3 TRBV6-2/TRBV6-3 CASSYVGVTDTQYF
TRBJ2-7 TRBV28 CASRKTGGSYEQYF
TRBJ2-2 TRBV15 CATSREVQTNTGELFF
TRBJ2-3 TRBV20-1 CSARDLAAGPDTQYF
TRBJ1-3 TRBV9 CASSKTPTRAGNTIYF
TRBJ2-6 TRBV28 CASSRLGGGELRSSGANVLTF
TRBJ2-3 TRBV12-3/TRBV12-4 CAQDLGTDTQYF
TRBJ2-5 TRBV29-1 CSVALRDGYQETQYF